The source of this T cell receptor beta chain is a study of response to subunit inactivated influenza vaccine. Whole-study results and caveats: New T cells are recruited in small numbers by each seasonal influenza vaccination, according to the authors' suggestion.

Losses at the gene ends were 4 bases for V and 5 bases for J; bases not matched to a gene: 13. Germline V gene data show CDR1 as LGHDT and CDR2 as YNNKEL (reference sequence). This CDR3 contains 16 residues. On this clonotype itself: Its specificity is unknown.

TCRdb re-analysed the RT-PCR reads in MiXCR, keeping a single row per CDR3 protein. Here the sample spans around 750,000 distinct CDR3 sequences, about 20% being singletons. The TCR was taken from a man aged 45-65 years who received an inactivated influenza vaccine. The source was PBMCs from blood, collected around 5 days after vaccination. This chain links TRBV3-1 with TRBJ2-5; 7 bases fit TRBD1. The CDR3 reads CASSRRGQGVWETQYF. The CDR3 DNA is TGTGCCAGCAGCCGTAGGGGTCAGGGGGTATGGGAGACCCAGTACTTC.